This T cell receptor (beta chain) was sequenced during a study of blood T cells in healthy people across ages (dated by TCRdb to 2013 to 2016). Study-level background: In model experiments, roughly one uniquely barcoded TCR beta cDNA molecule per two T cells was captured by template switching. Two additional independent replicas of 1 million unique cDNA reads from the same blood draw were analyzed for two donors (one aged 18 to 30 and one aged 80 or older). To track age-related changes in TCR beta repertoire diversity, the study relied on deep sequencing normalized with unique cDNA molecular identifiers. To avoid experimental bias, donors of different ages were randomly spread across the sequencing lanes. Donors were grouped into four age groups: young (average 16 years), middle-aged (39), aged (around 60) and long-lived (around 82). Overall results and qualifications from the work: Estimates of total diversity based on one million sequenced T cells were considered lower bounds and underestimates. As age increased, observed TCR beta diversity per million T cells dropped in a roughly linear way, and a significant reduction was already evident by age 40. Since profiling was done on bulk unsorted PBMCs, naive and antigen-experienced compartments could not be conclusively compared. The long-lived group showed more naive CD4+ T cells, fewer expanded clones and increased TCR diversity than the aged group, suggesting age selection. The percentage of naive T cells measured by flow cytometry correlated strongly with observed TCR beta diversity. The CMV infection status of donors was not known, potentially confounding age-related changes in expanded clonotypes.

The donors were 40 or so Caucasian individuals from Russia, aged about 6 to 95 years, who were systemically healthy. About 9.1 milliliters of peripheral blood were collected from each donor into EDTA-treated Vacutainer tubes. Ficoll-Paque density-gradient centrifugation was used to isolate PBMCs, with at least 6 million obtained per sample. Trizol reagent was used to extract total RNA from the PBMCs, yielding at least 6 micrograms per sample. For every donor, an aliquot of PBMCs went through flow cytometry to measure the percentages of naive CD45RAhigh/CD27high T cells. The library was built by means of 5' RACE. Instrument used: Illumina HiSeq 2500. The second PCR ran for about 7 to 11 cycles and used a J-beta primer mix along with a sample-barcoded 5' primer. A unique molecular identifier was introduced onto each TCR beta cDNA molecule by a template-switch 5' adaptor carrying 12 random nucleotides. Each sample yielded at least 2.5 million CDR3-containing paired-end reads. All of the RNA was converted into first-strand cDNA using the Mint cDNA synthesis kit, with a TRBC-specific oligonucleotide serving as the primer. All cDNA was treated with uracil-DNA glycosylase and then went through a first 18-cycle PCR with the universal primers M1SS and BC2_uni_R. Per the original workflow: Normalization of each sample was performed by random selection of 1 million high-quality reads, each carrying a distinct molecular identifier. Reads with shared molecular identifiers were discarded instead of being binned into consensus sequences. MiTCR, run with a Q25 quality threshold and the strictest error-elimination algorithm, handled CDR3 identification, clonotype clustering and error correction. Lower-bound total TCR beta diversity was estimated with a nonparametric unseen species model using Euler transformation. TCRdb handled the public reads itself, with Q25 trimming in fastp and clone calling in MiXCR, and kept productive beta chains. Rows with one shared CDR3 protein collapse into an entry with the most common genes and DNA. None of the V and J calls come from the authors' own analysis; TCRdb made them. The sample yields about 1.8 million distinct CDR3 sequences; around 50% were counted once. Less than 2.5% of the sample comes from the top ten.

The CDR3 numbers 16 residues from cysteine through phenylalanine. The entry retains the CDR3 DNA only, 48 bases that are in frame from base 1. The trim is 5 bases for V and 2 bases for J, with a gap of 13 bases between the germline ends. Per the germline V gene, SGHTA is the CDR1 and FQGNSA is the CDR2. In its sample, this clonotype was seen a few times. The target of this receptor is not known. No base quality values were provided; no much bigger clone lies one nucleotide off. The material sequenced was blood. The sequence is built from TRBV7-2 and TRBJ2-6; the D gene remains uncertain. The sequence was collected from a woman between 40 and 55 years old in good health. The base sequence is TGTGCCAGCAGCCGATCGACTTCACCTGGGGCCAACGTCCTGACTTTC. This sequence encodes CASSRSTSPGANVLTF. Extended through the reference TRBV7-2 and TRBJ2-6 proteins, this CDR3 yields the full variable domain: GAGVSQSPSNKVTEKGKDVELRCDPISGHTALYWYRQSLGQGLEFLIYFQGNSAPDKSGLPSDRFSAERTGGSVSTLTIQRTQQEDSAVYLCASSRSTSPGANVLTFGAGSRLTVL.